Reported below is one TCR beta chain. Its antigen is currently unknown. This specimen comes from a study of Tregs in tolerant kidney transplant recipients. CD4+CD25+CD127- Tregs, CD4+CD25- non-Tregs, CD4 and CD8 cells were sorted. Germline lookup yields CDR1 ENHRY and CDR2 SYGVKD. J lost 6 bases, V lost 7 bases, and 8 bases had no gene match. The CDR3 consists of 14 residues. Study-level results: Antigen-driven expansion was suggested because donor-specific Tregs expanded more than all Tregs in tolerant patients. Biological reproducibility was not directly addressed in this study.

Using immunoSEQ multiplex PCR, the repertoire was profiled, and TCRdb retains in-frame clones only, with some absent. The sample includes some 80,000 clones, roughly 98% of them seen just once. This sequence joins TRBV10-3 and TRBJ2-3; TRBD2 matches 9 bases. This clonotype originated in a human donor who received a combined kidney and bone marrow transplant. The specimen was CD4+ T cells from blood, collected before the transplant. CDR3 in DNA: TGTGCCATCAAAGGCGGGGGGGAGGTGGATACGCAGTATTTT. Its protein product is CAIKGGGEVDTQYF.